The rows below give T cell receptor beta chains drawn from one sample of a study of regulatory T cells in long-lasting Graves disease. TCRdb passed the multiplex PCR reads through MiXCR, listing each CDR3 protein once. The data show roughly 400,000 distinct CDR3 sequences, less than 25% seen once. The specimen comprised peripheral blood mononuclear cells (PBMCs), sampled when the disease was refractory, from a patient treated with antithyroid drugs. These receptors were taken from a female donor with Graves disease. Both conserved end residues are part of each CDR3. D genes are given only for firm matches. A clone size is listed for some rows: how often the clone was seen (once, few, many), or a class if it is expanded.

TRBJ1-5 TRBD1 few TRBV12-3/TRBV12-4 TGTGCCAGCAGTTTAGCGACAGGGAGCCAGCCCCAGCATTTT CASSLATGSQPQHF
TRBJ2-2 TRBD2 few TRBV29-1 TGCAGCGTACCGACTAGCGGGGGCACCGGGGAGCTGTTTTTT CSVPTSGGTGELFF
TRBJ2-2 - - TRBV5-1 TGCGCCAGCAGCTCGGAGGTAACTTACACCGGGGAGCTGTTTTTT CASSSEVTYTGELFF
TRBJ2-5 - many TRBV28 TGTGCCAGCACCGACTATAGCCCAGGGCACCAAGAGACCCAGTACTTC CASTDYSPGHQETQYF
TRBJ1-5 - few TRBV7-2 TGTGCCAGCAGCTTAGTCGGGGAGTTGAATCAGCCCCAGCATTTT CASSLVGELNQPQHF
TRBJ1-1 - many TRBV6-1 TGTGCCAGCACTGACGGTGGTGAAGCTTTCTTT CASTDGGEAFF
TRBJ2-7 - once TRBV5-6 TGTGCCAGCAGCTCCCAAGCCTACGGGCAGTACTTC CASSSQAYGQYF
TRBJ2-5 TRBD1 many TRBV7-9 TGTGCCAGCAGCTTAGGGGGGACAGCCACGTCGACCCAGTACTTC CASSLGGTATSTQYF
TRBJ2-4 - many TRBV24-1 TGTGCCACCAGTGATTTGGGACAGATAGCCAAAAACATTCAGTACTTC CATSDLGQIAKNIQYF
TRBJ1-4 - many TRBV7-2 TGTGCCAGCAGCTTGGCAGAATTCTCAACTAATGAAAAACTGTTTTTT CASSLAEFSTNEKLFF
TRBJ1-4 - - TRBV25-1 TGTGCCAGCAGTCCGACGGGTTCGGCTAATGAAAAACTGTTTTTT CASSPTGSANEKLFF
TRBJ1-6 - many TRBV28 TGTGCCGGAAGGGGGGCACAAGCATATAATTCACCCCTCCACTTT CAGRGAQAYNSPLHF
TRBJ2-7 - - TRBV20-1 TGCAGTGCTAGAGACACGTCAGGGGGAGGGTCTTACGAGCAGTACTTC CSARDTSGGGSYEQYF
TRBJ1-2 TRBD1 few TRBV20-1 TGCAGTGCTTTAGGGACAGGGGACCACACCTTC CSALGTGDHTF
TRBJ2-5 TRBD2 - TRBV19 TGTGCCAGTAGTATAGGAGGCGAGGGTGGCGGGAGGAGAGAGACCCAGTACTTC CASSIGGEGGGRRETQYF
TRBJ2-7 - many TRBV12-3/TRBV12-4 TGTGCCAGCAGTTTTGGTGGGGTCGAGCAGTACTTC CASSFGGVEQYF
TRBJ1-1 TRBD1 - TRBV30 TGTGCCTGGCAAGACAGGGGGCGGGGGGGGGGCACTGAAGCTTTCTTT CAWQDRGRGGGTEAFF
TRBJ1-1 - many TRBV30 TGTGCCTGGCGGACGGCGAACACTGAAGCTTTCTTT CAWRTANTEAFF
TRBJ2-7 - many TRBV29-1 TGCAGCGTTGAAGTGAACGCCGACGAGCAGTACTTC CSVEVNADEQYF
TRBJ1-5 - - TRBV4-3 TGCGCCAGCAGCCAAGACCACGATCAGCCCCAGCATTTT CASSQDHDQPQHF
TRBJ2-7 - - TRBV18 TGTGCCAGCTCACCACCGGTGGGATCACGCGGAGACGAGCAGTACTTC CASSPPVGSRGDEQYF
TRBJ2-3 - few TRBV29-1 TGCAGCGTTGAAGTCGGCAGGTTATCAGCAGATACGCAGTATTTT CSVEVGRLSADTQYF
TRBJ2-7 TRBD2 many TRBV6-1 TGTGCCAGCACGGTGGGAGGGAATCTCTCTGGCGAGCAGTACTTC CASTVGGNLSGEQYF
TRBJ2-7 TRBD2 many TRBV6-1 TGTGCCAGCAGTGTGTCGGGCGGGGGATCCTACGAGCAGTACTTC CASSVSGGGSYEQYF
TRBJ2-1 - - TRBV5-1 TGCGCCAGCAGTCCCGAGCTGAGCTCCTACAATGAGCAGTTCTTC CASSPELSSYNEQFF
TRBJ1-5 TRBD1 few TRBV5-1 TGCGCCAGCAGCTTGGGACCGGGACAGGGGGCAAGTCAGCCCCAGCATTTT CASSLGPGQGASQPQHF
TRBJ1-3 - - TRBV20-1 TGCAGTGCTAGAGAGTTGGGAAACACCATATATTTT CSARELGNTIYF
TRBJ1-1 - - TRBV18 TGTGCCAGCTCATTTGGCAGCGACACTGAAGCTTTCTTT CASSFGSDTEAFF
TRBJ2-7 - many TRBV28 TGTGCCAGCAGTTATAGGGCGGGTGCAAGCTCCTACGAGCAGTACTTC CASSYRAGASSYEQYF
TRBJ1-2 - - TRBV30 TGTGCCTGGGAGCTGGGACATGGCGGCTACACCTTC CAWELGHGGYTF
TRBJ1-3 - - TRBV7-2 TGTGCCAGCAGCCCTCAGGGGACACCTGGAAACACCATATATTTT CASSPQGTPGNTIYF
TRBJ2-5 TRBD2 few TRBV19 TGTGCCAGCCGGGACTATAAAGAGACCCAGTACTTC CASRDYKETQYF
TRBJ2-4 TRBD2 many TRBV12-3/TRBV12-4 TGTGCCAGCAATTCGGGGGGGGGGCGAGACATTCAGTACTTC CASNSGGGRDIQYF
TRBJ1-4 - - TRBV29-1 TGCAGCGCTGCGGAGATTCGGAATGAAAAACTGTTTTTT CSAAEIRNEKLFF
TRBJ1-5 - many TRBV12-3/TRBV12-4 TGTGCCAGCAGTCCCACTGACACCTATCAGCCCCAGCATTTT CASSPTDTYQPQHF
TRBJ2-7 - many TRBV2 TGTGCCAGCATGACGACAGACCCCTACGAGCAGTACTTC CASMTTDPYEQYF
TRBJ1-2 - few TRBV30 TGTGCCTGGAGTTCCCGGACGGTAAACTATGGCTACACCTTC CAWSSRTVNYGYTF
TRBJ2-1 TRBD2 - TRBV7-8 TGTGCCAGCAGCTTAGGGAGAACTAGCGTTGTTAAGAATGAGCAGTTCTTC CASSLGRTSVVKNEQFF
TRBJ1-4 - many TRBV30 TGTGCCTGGAGTGTATCCGAGGAACTGTTTTTT CAWSVSEELFF